This TCR beta chain is drawn from a study of CD8 T cells in Susac syndrome. TEMRA cells were FACS-enriched, unlike CD8+ and CD4+ T cells, which were negatively isolated. Random hexamers were used to reverse transcribe 0.5 to 1 ug of RNA. Each CDR3 protein is one row after TCRdb ran MiXCR on the immunoSEQ multiplex PCR reads. The data contain 180,000 or so distinct CDR3 sequences, over 85% of them singletons. The clonotype originates from a human donor in good health. Sequencing used CD4+ T cells from PBMCs.

The CDR3 here is CASSLDGQNSYEQYF. The DNA of the CDR3 is TGTGCCAGCAGCTTAGATGGACAGAACTCCTACGAGCAGTACTTC. The chain couples TRBV13 to TRBJ2-7; D is perhaps TRBD1 (6 bases). The CDR3 runs 15 residues. Germline values: CDR1 PRHDT, CDR2 FYEKMQ (reference sequence). Deletions cut 1 base from V and 0 bases from J, with 10 bases between.